These 27 T cell receptor beta chains were all obtained from the same sample, sequenced in a study of T cells in localized non-small cell lung cancer. Clones were sequenced by immunoSEQ multiplex PCR, and TCRdb holds only the in-frame ones, with some missing. The table lists approximately 21,000 clones, roughly 90% of them singletons, with almost 30% in the top ten. The starting material was peripheral blood mononuclear cells, obtained before any cancer treatment. Receptors originate from a male donor older than 55 with stage II lung adenocarcinoma.

The V gene is TRBV13, the J gene TRBJ1-6; the D is unclear. CDR3 length: 16 residues. Germline V gene data show CDR1 as PRHDT and CDR2 as FYEKMQ (reference sequence). V gave up 4 bases and J gave up 7 bases, with 17 bases separating them. CDR3 DNA: TGTGCCAGCAGCTACCTCCGGCAGCTACACAATTCACCCCTCCACTTT. It yields the protein CASSYLRQLHNSPLHF.

There are a few counts of this clone. This rearrangement joins TRBV10-3 to TRBJ2-2; 7 bases are shared with TRBD2. Trimming cost V 2 bases and J 6 bases; bases outside gene matches: 3. Germline V gene lookup returns CDR1 ENHRY and CDR2 SYGVKD. The CDR3 totals 14 residues. The CDR3 region has the DNA TGTGCCATCAGTGAGGCGGGAGACTCCGGGGAGCTGTTTTTT. Protein product: CAISEAGDSGELFF.

The CDR3 nucleotides read TGCGCCAGCAGCCAAGAATTCCACCTGAGACACGAGCAGTACTTC. This translates into CASSQEFHLRHEQYF. The rearrangement joins TRBV4-1 to TRBJ2-7, with unresolved D. V lost 0 bases and J 5 bases, leaving 14 bases between the germline ends. The V gene's germline CDR1 is MGHRA and CDR2 YSYEKL. CDR3 length: 15 residues.

This chain's CDR3 is CASLQGNEKLFF. The CDR3 region has the DNA TGTGCCAGCCTCCAGGGCAATGAAAAACTGTTTTTT. V usage is TRBV28 and J usage is TRBJ1-4, with D possibly TRBD1 on 5 matching bases. The length of the CDR3 is 12 residues. Trimming shortened V by 8 bases and J by 5 bases, and 9 bases separated the two germline ends. Germline loops: CDR1 MDHEN, CDR2 SYDVKM. The full variable domain, rest sourced from reference TRBV28 and TRBJ1-4, is DVKVTQSSRYLVKRTGEKVFLECVQDMDHENMFWYRQDPGLGLRLIYFSYDVKMKEKGDIPEGYSVSREKKERFSLILESASTNQTSMYLCASLQGNEKLFFGSGTQLSVL.

The rearrangement joins TRBV5-4 to TRBJ2-5; 8 bases map to TRBD2. The CDR3 has 15 residues. The V gene end was trimmed by 0 bases and the J gene end by 5 bases; junction bases not matched to a gene: 6. The germline gives CDR1 SGHNT, CDR2 YYREEE (reference sequence). CDR3 sequence: CASSLDGGGSETQYF. CDR3 DNA: TGTGCCAGCAGCTTGGACGGGGGGGGGTCGGAGACCCAGTACTTC.

The chain uses TRBV10-3 and TRBJ2-7; 11 nucleotides line up with TRBD1. Germline-derived CDR1 and CDR2 are ENHRY and SYGVKD. This CDR3 spans 16 amino acids. With 2 bases clipped from V and 5 bases from J, the junction kept 8 bases outside the gene matches. CDR3 nucleotides: TGTGCCATCAGTGAGGAGGGACAGGGGGATGGGGACGAGCAGTACTTC. Translating it yields CAISEEGQGDGDEQYF.

Only one count was recorded for this clone. The chain uses TRBV29-1 and TRBJ1-5, with D perhaps TRBD1 (6 bases). Trimming stripped 0 bases from V and 7 bases from J, with 13 bases between. This CDR3 is built from 14 residues. Germline lookup yields CDR1 SQVTM and CDR2 ANQGSEA. The CDR3 bases are TGCAGCGTTGAAGATCGGGGCAGGGGACAGCCCCAGCATTTT. It encodes CSVEDRGRGQPQHF.

This chain uses TRBV28 with TRBJ2-2; a possible D gene is TRBD1 (6 bases). V lost 10 bases and J 3 bases, leaving 12 bases between the germline ends. This CDR3 contains 13 residues. CDR1 MDHEN and CDR2 SYDVKM come from the germline V gene. This CDR3 is CATTGQHTGELFF. CDR3 coding DNA: TGTGCCACAACCGGACAGCACACCGGGGAGCTGTTTTTT.

The V call is TRBV27, the J call TRBJ1-2; 7 bases fit TRBD1. The V and J ends lost 5 bases and 5 bases, in that order; junction bases with no gene match: 8. CDR3 length: 14 residues. The V gene's germline CDR1 is MNHEY and CDR2 SMNVEV (reference sequence). The CDR3 spells CASSPTGSVYGYTF. CDR3 coding DNA: TGTGCCAGCAGTCCGACAGGGAGTGTTTATGGCTACACCTTC.

The chain couples TRBV5-1 to TRBJ2-6, with 11 bases identical to TRBD1. Germline loops: CDR1 SGHRS, CDR2 YFSETQ. J gave up 3 bases and V 3 bases, and 2 bases lay outside the gene matches. The CDR3 has 16 residues. The CDR3 protein is CASSWTGGGGANVLTF. CDR3 DNA: TGCGCCAGCAGCTGGACAGGGGGCGGTGGGGCCAACGTCCTGACTTTC.

V and J are TRBV2 and TRBJ2-5, with 7 bases fitting TRBD1. The germline gives CDR1 SNHLY, CDR2 FYNNEI. The CDR3 consists of 13 residues. With 6 bases clipped from V and 5 bases from J, the junction kept 6 bases outside the gene matches. The CDR3 DNA follows: TGTGCCAGCAGCACAGGGGTGGGGGAGACCCAGTACTTC. Translating gives CASSTGVGETQYF.

The V and J genes are TRBV19 and TRBJ2-7; possible D gene TRBD1, 6 bases. The CDR3 extends over 14 amino acids. Trimming pared 4 bases from V and 3 bases from J, leaving 13 bases between. Germline V gives CDR1 LNHDA, CDR2 SQIVND (reference sequence). CDR3 nucleotide sequence: TGTGCCAGTAGTAAGGACAGTTGGCGCTACGAGCAGTACTTC. It yields the protein CASSKDSWRYEQYF.

The gene calls are TRBV27 and TRBJ2-2; no definite D call. Germline V gene lookup returns CDR1 MNHEY and CDR2 SMNVEV (reference sequence). The germline V and J ends were trimmed by 5 bases and 6 bases, with 10 bases remaining between them. This CDR3 has 13 amino acids. The CDR3 nucleotides are TGTGCCAGCAGTCCCACTTGGGCCGGGGAGCTGTTTTTT. Its translation is CASSPTWAGELFF.

The chain employs TRBV15 and TRBJ2-7; 10 nucleotides match TRBD2. J lost 9 bases, V lost 1 base, and 12 bases had no gene match. Germline V gene sequence: CDR1 LNHNV, CDR2 YYDKDF (reference sequence). This CDR3 has 16 amino acids. CDR3 region: CATSRGGSLAGAGQYF. In nucleotides, the CDR3 is TGTGCCACCAGCAGAGGCGGGTCCCTAGCGGGAGCGGGGCAGTACTTC.

This chain links TRBV6-9 with TRBJ2-7; a weak D match, TRBD1 (7 bases). Germline-derived CDR1 and CDR2 are MNHGY and SVAAGI. The CDR3 sequence is 15 residues long. V was cut by 1 base and J by 5 bases, with 15 bases left in between. CDR3 nucleotide sequence: TGTGCCAGCAGTTATTTCTACAGGGGCGGGAACGAGCAGTACTTC. It encodes CASSYFYRGGNEQYF.

The chain recombines TRBV29-1 with TRBJ2-1, with D unresolved. Germline CDR1 SQVTM, CDR2 ANQGSEA. CDR3 length: 15 residues. Trimming removed 0 bases at V and 8 bases at J, with 17 bases between. The CDR3 reads CSVEDVARRSDEQFF. For the CDR3, the DNA is TGCAGCGTTGAAGATGTAGCTCGACGATCGGATGAGCAGTTCTTC.

This clone was seen once. CDR3 amino acids: CASSSFEGAGELFF. CDR3 bases: TGTGCCAGCAGCTCCTTCGAGGGCGCCGGGGAGCTGTTTTTT. The rearrangement uses TRBV7-9 and TRBJ2-2; possible D gene TRBD2, 5 bases. Germline lookup yields CDR1 SEHNR and CDR2 FQNEAQ (reference sequence). The CDR3 contains 14 residues. Trimming took off 4 bases at V and 6 bases at J, with 12 bases between the two ends.

This clone was recorded only once. J is TRBJ2-3 and V is TRBV4-1; D not certain. V lost 3 bases and J lost 0, with 4 bases in between. In germline, CDR1 is MGHRA, CDR2 YSYEKL. The CDR3 runs to 13 residues. Here the CDR3 DNA reads TGCGCCAGCAGCCAGCTGAGCACAGATACGCAGTATTTT. Residues: CASSQLSTDTQYF.

J is TRBJ2-1 and V is TRBV28; D unclear. V was trimmed by 3 bases and J by 8 bases, leaving 8 bases between them. Germline assignment: CDR1 MDHEN and CDR2 SYDVKM. This CDR3 comprises 12 residues. The CDR3 DNA follows: TGTGCCAGCAGTTTTCGCTGGGATGAGCAGTTCTTC. As protein: CASSFRWDEQFF.

The chain joins TRBV4-2 to TRBJ1-2; D unclear. Trimming took 5 bases from V and 8 from J, leaving 12 bases between them. Germline loops: CDR1 LGHNA, CDR2 YNFKEQ. This CDR3 comprises 12 residues. In DNA, the CDR3 is TGTGCCAGCAGCTCCACGGGATTAGGCTACACCTTC. Protein product: CASSSTGLGYTF.

The chain couples TRBV7-9 to TRBJ2-5; perhaps TRBD2 as D (6 bases). V lost 4 bases to trimming and J lost 6 bases, with 30 bases between them. Germline V CDR1 and CDR2: SEHNR, FQNEAQ (reference sequence). The CDR3 covers 19 residues. For the CDR3, the DNA is TGTGCCAGCAGCTCTAAAGCATCGGAGGGCGGGGCAAGTAGAAAGACCCAGTACTTC. This encodes CASSSKASEGGASRKTQYF.

This clone is medium-sized. This chain links TRBV19 with TRBJ2-2, with a tentative D call TRBD1 (7 bases). The V gene's germline CDR1 is LNHDA and CDR2 SQIVND (reference sequence). The CDR3 has 15 amino acids. Trimming stripped 2 bases from V and 6 bases from J, with 13 bases between. CDR3 DNA sequence: TGTGCCAGTAGTATACAGGGGGGAGGCGCCGGGGAGCTGTTTTTT. It specifies CASSIQGGGAGELFF.

The CDR3 DNA sequence: TGTGCCAGCAGCCCGGGGGTGGATCAGCCCCAGCATTTT. Translation: CASSPGVDQPQHF. The V gene is TRBV5-5, the J gene TRBJ1-5, with TRBD1 as a possible D gene (5 bases). The CDR3 totals 13 residues. From germline, CDR1 is SGHKS and CDR2 YYEKEE (reference sequence). Trimming pared 4 bases from V and 5 bases from J, leaving 10 bases between.

In this sample, this clone turned up once. This chain uses TRBV5-4 with TRBJ2-2; 10 bases line up with TRBD1. The length of the CDR3 is 15 residues. The germline V gene has CDR1 SGHNT and CDR2 YYREEE (reference sequence). V trimming: 6 bases; J trimming: 1 base; junction bases outside the gene matches: 3. The CDR3 protein is CASTRDRGNTGELFF. CDR3 sequence (DNA): TGTGCCAGCACCCGGGACAGGGGGAACACCGGGGAGCTGTTTTTT.

The chain couples TRBV27 to TRBJ2-5, with TRBD2 matching 8 bases. Trimming at V came to 5 bases and at J to 5 bases, leaving 7 bases not matched to a gene. This CDR3 comprises 14 residues. CDR1 is MNHEY and CDR2 is SMNVEV in the germline V gene (reference sequence). The CDR3 here is CASSAGTRRETQYF. DNA for the CDR3: TGTGCCAGCAGTGCCGGGACTAGAAGGGAGACCCAGTACTTC.

The rearrangement uses TRBV15 and TRBJ1-4; D ambiguous. Germline CDR1 reads LNHNV; CDR2 reads YYDKDF (reference sequence). V was clipped by 0 bases and J by 5 bases, with 4 bases between them. The CDR3 is made up of 13 amino acids. CDR3 region: CATSRDRNEKLFF. The CDR3 DNA reads as TGTGCCACCAGCAGAGACAGAAATGAAAAACTGTTTTTT.

The chain uses TRBV28 and TRBJ2-7, with D hard to call. The CDR3 length is 11 residues. V was trimmed by 6 bases and J by 6 bases, leaving 9 bases between them. The germline V gene has CDR1 MDHEN and CDR2 SYDVKM. The CDR3 loop reads CASSFRSEQYF. DNA of the CDR3: TGTGCCAGCAGCTTCCGTTCCGAGCAGTACTTC.